This T cell receptor (beta chain) was sequenced for a study of blood T cell repertoires in COVID-19. CDR1 is LNHDA, CDR2 SQIVND, per germline (reference sequence). V was clipped by 4 bases and J by 5 bases; unmatched bases: 4. The CDR3 is 15 residues long. Generated by immunoSEQ multiplex PCR, the TCRdb table keeps only in-frame clones and is missing some. The sample gives approximately 240,000 clones, about 90% of which show up once; nearly 6.5% is in the top ten. Ages ranged from roughly 18 to 100 years, with residence in some 25 US areas. The TCR sequence derives from a woman aged 30 to 39 with acute COVID-19. Sequencing used PBMCs or T cells enriched from blood (not recorded which). The chain couples TRBV19 to TRBJ1-3, with 11 bases identical to TRBD1. The CDR3 sequence is CASSTGQGARNTIYF. CDR3 coding DNA: TGTGCCAGTAGTACCGGACAGGGGGCTCGAAACACCATATATTTT. Full variable domain (missing parts from reference TRBV19 and TRBJ1-3): DGGITQSPKYLFRKEGQNVTLSCEQNLNHDAMYWYRQDPGQGLRLIYYSQIVNDFQKGDIAEGYSVSREKKESFPLTVTSAQKNPTAFYLCASSTGQGARNTIYFGEGSWLTVV.